Below, 25 T cell receptor beta chains from the same sample are listed, as sequenced in a study of T-cell memory formation after mild COVID-19 (dated by TCRdb to the early 2020s). The library relied on 5' RACE. Sequencing was carried out with an Illumina NovaSeq 6000. TCRdb reworked the public reads: Q25 trimming with fastp, MiXCR clone assembly, productive beta chains retained. Rows with one shared CDR3 protein collapse into an entry with the most common genes and DNA. The sample table records around 300,000 distinct CDR3 sequences; more than 15% of these occur just once. Of the sample, 23% is held by the ten largest clones. The sample consisted of PBMCs or a T cell subset sorted from them (not recorded which). Source of these receptors: a man aged 18-30 years who had mild COVID-19 (a few samples of this study predate the infection). The sample titles of this study are shuffled in the database, so cell type and time point are left out; the donor was told from shared clones.

This clonotype was seen a handful of times. J is TRBJ1-1 and V is TRBV19; D unclear. Germline CDR1 reads LNHDA; CDR2 reads SQIVND (reference sequence). The V end was cut by 5 bases, the J end by 2 bases, with 9 bases between. There are 13 residues in the CDR3. DNA of the CDR3: TGTGCCAGTAGTGCGCTTCCCAACACTGAAGCTTTCTTT. Protein product: CASSALPNTEAFF. Using reference TRBV19 and TRBJ1-1 for the parts outside the CDR3, the full variable domain is DGGITQSPKYLFRKEGQNVTLSCEQNLNHDAMYWYRQDPGQGLRLIYYSQIVNDFQKGDIAEGYSVSREKKESFPLTVTSAQKNPTAFYLCASSALPNTEAFFGQGTRLTVV.

The sample holds a few counts of this clonotype. The V and J genes are TRBV3-1 and TRBJ2-1; 10 bases are shared with TRBD2. Germline V gene sequence: CDR1 LGHDT, CDR2 YNNKEL (reference sequence). The CDR3 extends over 13 amino acids. Trimming cost V 3 bases and J 8 bases; bases outside gene matches: 1. The CDR3 DNA reads TGTGCCAGCAGCCAGAGCGGGGGGGATGAGCAGTTCTTC. It specifies CASSQSGGDEQFF.

This clonotype appeared a few times. The chain couples TRBV25-1 to TRBJ2-7; TRBD2 might be the D (5 bases). V lost 0 bases and J 4 bases, leaving 10 bases between the germline ends. This CDR3 is built from 14 residues. Germline CDR1 MGHDK, CDR2 SYGVNS. Written as DNA, the CDR3 is TGTGCCAGCAGTGAATACCGGGATACATACGAGCAGTACTTC. Amino acid sequence: CASSEYRDTYEQYF.

The V call is TRBV12-2, the J call TRBJ1-1; TRBD1 is the table's D call, not checked against the DNA. TRBV12-2 is reported as a pseudogene. The CDR3 contains 17 residues. CDR3 sequence: CASRLAGQGSVNTEAFF. For the CDR3, the DNA is TGTGCAAGTCGCTTAGCGGGACAGGGTAGTGTGAACACTGAAGCTTTCTTT.

The chain has TRBV4-1 and TRBJ1-5, with D possibly TRBD1 on 6 matching bases. Trimming stripped 1 base from V and 0 bases from J, with 10 bases between. Per the germline V gene, CDR1 is MGHRA and CDR2 is YSYEKL. The length of the CDR3 is 16 residues. Here the CDR3 reads CASSQARQDSNQPQHF. The CDR3 DNA reads as TGCGCCAGCAGCCAAGCTCGACAGGATAGCAATCAGCCCCAGCATTTT.

The V call is TRBV6-5, the J call TRBJ1-6; 7 bases agree with TRBD1. Trimming removed 7 bases from V and 6 bases from J; junction bases left unmatched: 6. CDR1 and CDR2 from the germline V gene are MNHEY and SVGAGI. CDR3 length: 14 amino acids. CDR3 in DNA: TGTGCCAGCACCCCACAGGGGTTTAATTCACCCCTCCACTTT. It specifies CASTPQGFNSPLHF.

This clonotype turned up a few times. The J gene is TRBJ2-3, the V gene TRBV3-1; D unclear. Trimming stripped 1 base from V and 1 base from J, with 9 bases between. CDR3 length: 15 residues. CDR1 is LGHDT, CDR2 YNNKEL, per germline (reference sequence). CDR3 sequence (DNA): TGTGCCAGCAGCCAAGTAAACAGCCGCACAGATACGCAGTATTTT. This encodes CASSQVNSRTDTQYF.

At least ten counts were recorded for this clonotype. CDR3 loop: CASSHDSYEQYF. Written as DNA, the CDR3 is TGCGCCAGCAGCCACGACAGCTACGAGCAGTACTTC. The chain carries TRBV4-1 and TRBJ2-7; D possibly corresponds to TRBD1 (5 bases). This CDR3 region has 12 residues. Trimming took off 3 bases at V and 3 bases at J, with 6 bases between the two ends. The germline V gene encodes CDR1 MGHRA and CDR2 YSYEKL.

This clonotype came up many times. The rearrangement links TRBV6-2 or TRBV6-3 to TRBJ2-1; the match to TRBD2 covers 8 bases. Per the germline V gene, CDR1 is MNHEY and CDR2 is SVGEGT. The CDR3 loop spans 15 amino acids. V shed 4 bases, J shed 4 bases, and the junction held 6 bases outside the gene matches. In nucleotides, the CDR3 is TGTGCCAGCAGTTCCCTCCGGGGGGGGTACAATGAGCAGTTCTTC. It encodes CASSSLRGGYNEQFF.

The chain is built from TRBV4-3 and TRBJ2-3, with TRBD1 matching over 7 bases. The CDR3 contains 15 residues. The germline V gene encodes CDR1 LGHNA and CDR2 YSLEER. V shed 2 bases and J 3 bases; nucleotides not matched to a gene: 5. CDR3 in DNA: TGCGCCAGCAGCCAAAAGGGGGCGCCTACAGATACGCAGTATTTT. This encodes CASSQKGAPTDTQYF.

The chain combines TRBV7-9 with TRBJ1-2; no clear D gene. CDR1 is SEHNR, CDR2 FQNEAQ, per germline (reference sequence). There are 12 residues in the CDR3. V was trimmed by 5 bases and J by 7 bases, leaving 11 bases between them. CDR3 protein: CASSAGLGGYTF. CDR3 coding DNA: TGTGCCAGCAGCGCCGGGTTAGGTGGCTACACCTTC.

In this sample, this clonotype turned up a few times. The V and J genes are TRBV10-3 and TRBJ2-7; 7 nucleotides align to TRBD1. The germline V gene has CDR1 ENHRY and CDR2 SYGVKD. Unmatched junction bases numbered 3, after V lost 4 bases and J lost 6 bases. The CDR3 runs 12 residues. CDR3 in DNA: TGTGCCATCAGTGGACAGGGAGCCGAGCAGTACTTC. Translated, it gives CAISGQGAEQYF.

This clonotype was detected only a few times. The rearrangement uses TRBV20-1 and TRBJ2-3; 7 nucleotides align to TRBD2. The germline CDR1 and CDR2 sequences are DFQATT and SNEGSKA (reference sequence). This CDR3 spans 13 amino acids. After removal of 5 bases from V and 2 bases from J, the junction contained 4 bases not matched to a gene. CDR3 sequence (DNA): TGCAGTGCTGGGAGGGCGAACACAGATACGCAGTATTTT. Translating it yields CSAGRANTDTQYF.

This clonotype has only a few counts. The chain is built from TRBV12-3 or TRBV12-4 and TRBJ2-3, with 13 nucleotides matching TRBD2. The V gene end was trimmed by 3 bases and the J gene end by 5 bases; junction bases not matched to a gene: 11. The CDR3 has 18 amino acids. CDR3: CASSFGTSGGAGIDTQYF. The CDR3 DNA is TGTGCCAGCAGTTTTGGTACTAGCGGGGGGGCTGGTATAGATACGCAGTATTTT.

The CDR3 bases are TGTGCCAGCAGTGGGGAAAGCTCCTACAATGAGCAGTTCTTC. This sequence encodes CASSGESSYNEQFF. The rearrangement links TRBV27 to TRBJ2-1; D gene unclear. The CDR3 length is 14 residues. Germline CDR1 and CDR2: MNHEY and SMNVEV (reference sequence). Trimming cost V 5 bases and J 0 bases, with 8 bases left between them.

This clonotype has a handful of counts. The V gene is TRBV5-1, the J gene TRBJ2-3; 7 nucleotides match TRBD2. J gave up 0 bases and V 5 bases, and 0 bases lay outside the gene matches. Germline V CDR1 and CDR2: SGHRS, YFSETQ. The CDR3 extends over 13 amino acids. The CDR3 is CASRGGSTDTQYF. CDR3 nucleotide sequence: TGCGCCAGCAGGGGGGGGAGCACAGATACGCAGTATTTT.

This clonotype showed up just a few times. The J gene is TRBJ1-2, the V gene TRBV7-2; 7 bases line up with TRBD1. V lost 3 bases and J lost 7; bases outside the gene matches: 8. CDR3 length: 14 residues. Germline V CDR1 and CDR2: SGHTA, FQGNSA. The CDR3 nucleotides are TGTGCCAGCAGCTTTCCGACAGGGACCTCTGGCTACACCTTC. This translates into CASSFPTGTSGYTF. Drawing the rest from reference TRBV7-2 and TRBJ1-2, the complete variable domain is GAGVSQSPSNKVTEKGKDVELRCDPISGHTALYWYRQSLGQGLEFLIYFQGNSAPDKSGLPSDRFSAERTGGSVSTLTIQRTQQEDSAVYLCASSFPTGTSGYTFGSGTRLTVV.

This clonotype was recorded many times. The V call is TRBV28, the J call TRBJ2-7; 11 bases match TRBD2. CDR1 and CDR2 (germline): MDHEN, SYDVKM. The CDR3 has 16 amino acids. V shed 6 bases and J 2 bases; nucleotides not matched to a gene: 9. The CDR3 is CASSVGGLAVTYEQYV. DNA of the CDR3: TGTGCCAGCAGCGTAGGGGGACTAGCGGTTACCTACGAGCAGTACGTC.

The chain recombines TRBV27 with TRBJ2-1; D not certain. Germline values: CDR1 MNHEY, CDR2 SMNVEV (reference sequence). Trimming removed 3 bases at V and 12 bases at J, with 6 bases between. This CDR3 has 10 residues. The CDR3 DNA reads as TGTGCCAGCAGTTTTCCTCGGCAGTTCTTC. Protein: CASSFPRQFF.

This clonotype has a count of ten or more. V is TRBV7-3 and J is TRBJ2-2; 8 bases match TRBD2. Germline assignment: CDR1 SGHTA and CDR2 FQGTGA. With V trimmed by 4 bases and J by 3 bases, 10 bases remained unmatched. This CDR3 has 17 residues. The CDR3 sequence is CASSSHSISGDTGELFF. Here the CDR3 DNA reads TGTGCCAGCAGCTCCCATTCTATTAGCGGGGACACCGGGGAGCTGTTTTTT.

The gene calls are TRBV7-6 and TRBJ1-2, with D perhaps matching TRBD1 (6 bases). The length of the CDR3 is 16 residues. The V and J ends lost 5 bases and 0 bases respectively, with 16 bases between them. The V gene's germline CDR1 is SGHVS and CDR2 FNYEAQ. This chain's CDR3 is CASSPRGGGSNYGYTF. As DNA, the CDR3 is TGTGCCAGCAGCCCCAGGGGAGGGGGTTCTAACTATGGCTACACCTTC.

This clonotype was counted a few times. The rearrangement uses TRBV6-4 and TRBJ2-1; no clear D. The V gene lost 7 bases and the J gene lost 4 bases, with 11 bases spanning the gap. The CDR3 is 13 amino acids. Germline assignment: CDR1 MRHNA and CDR2 SNTAGT. CDR3 sequence (DNA): TGTGCCAGCACCCCAGACATATACAATGAGCAGTTCTTC. It is translated as CASTPDIYNEQFF.

This clonotype was observed a handful of times. The chain is built from TRBV12-3 or TRBV12-4 and TRBJ1-2, with 12 positions matching TRBD1. This CDR3 region has 16 residues. V lost 5 bases to trimming and J lost 7 bases; unmatched junction nucleotides: 11. Here the CDR3 reads CASSQRTGTGGFGYTF. CDR3 nucleotides: TGTGCCAGCAGTCAAAGAACCGGGACAGGGGGCTTTGGCTACACCTTC.

This chain uses TRBV6-2 or TRBV6-3 with TRBJ2-3, with D maybe TRBD2 (6 bases). This CDR3 spans 13 amino acids. CDR1 MNHEY and CDR2 SVGEGT come from the germline V gene. Trimming cost V 2 bases and J 6 bases, with 9 bases left between them. The CDR3, as DNA: TGTGCCAGCAGTTACGCGGGGTCGGATACGCAGTATTTT. It encodes CASSYAGSDTQYF.

This clonotype was observed a few times. The gene calls are TRBV4-2 and TRBJ2-7; 8 bases map to TRBD1. With V trimmed by 4 bases and J by 12 bases, 11 bases remained unmatched. Germline-derived CDR1 and CDR2 are LGHNA and YNFKEQ. This CDR3 has 13 residues. CDR3 in DNA: TGTGCCAGCAGCCCCGAGACAGGGGCGCGGGGGTACTTC. Encoded protein: CASSPETGARGYF.